These 31 T cell receptor beta chains were sequenced from one sample in a study of response to subunit inactivated influenza vaccine. TCRdb called the RT-PCR reads again in MiXCR, with one record for every CDR3 protein. The sample records hundreds of thousands of distinct CDR3 sequences, roughly 23% being singletons. Sequencing used CD4+ T cells sorted from PBMCs, obtained 5 days after vaccination. The receptor source for this set is a man in his fifties who received an inactivated influenza vaccine.

The V gene is TRBV28, the J gene TRBJ1-2, with D possibly matching TRBD1 (5 bases). The V end was cut by 5 bases, the J end by 8 bases, with 9 bases between. CDR3 size: 11 residues. The germline CDR1 and CDR2 sequences are MDHEN and SYDVKM. The CDR3 DNA sequence: TGTGCCAGCAGTACGACAGTCGGCTACACCTTC. Translation gives CASSTTVGYTF.

This chain uses TRBV12-3 or TRBV12-4 with TRBJ1-2; 11 bases are shared with TRBD1. V dropped 6 bases and J dropped 8; count of bases not matched to a gene: 8. The CDR3 extends over 14 amino acids. The CDR3 DNA follows: TGTGCCAGCAGGCCCGGACAGGGGGCGGGCGGCTACACCTTC. Translation gives CASRPGQGAGGYTF.

This clonotype was counted at least ten times. V usage is TRBV5-1 and J usage is TRBJ1-1; D remains ambiguous. Trimming left V 5 bases short and J 8 bases short, with 16 bases between. The CDR3 runs to 13 residues. CDR1 and CDR2 (germline): SGHRS, YFSETQ. CDR3 DNA sequence: TGCGCCAGCAGGGCGGAGGGAAGCAGAGAAGCTTTCTTT. Translation gives CASRAEGSREAFF.

The rearrangement uses TRBV7-2 and TRBJ2-7, with TRBD2 matching 7 bases. CDR1 is SGHTA, CDR2 FQGNSA, per germline. The length of the CDR3 is 15 residues. V gave up 5 bases and J gave up 2 bases; unmatched junction bases: 9. The CDR3 is CASSALTSRPYEQYF. The CDR3, as DNA: TGTGCCAGCAGCGCGCTGACTAGCAGGCCCTACGAGCAGTACTTC.

The V gene is TRBV20-1, the J gene TRBJ2-3; D is perhaps TRBD1 or TRBD2 (5 bases each). CDR1 and CDR2 from the germline V gene are DFQATT and SNEGSKA (reference sequence). The V end lost 5 bases, the J end lost 2 bases, and 17 bases lay between the germline ends. CDR3 length: 15 residues. Written as DNA, the CDR3 is TGCAGTGCTGACGGGACGGCTGATAACACAGATACGCAGTATTTT. This codes for CSADGTADNTDTQYF.

The CDR3 DNA reads TGCGCCAGCAGTGACAGGAATACGGCCGAGCAGTACTTC. Translation: CASSDRNTAEQYF. This rearrangement joins TRBV10-2 to TRBJ2-7; no clear D gene. Trimming removed 3 bases at V and 6 bases at J, with 12 bases between. The CDR3 length is 13 residues. Germline CDR1 and CDR2: WSHSY and SAAADI.

This clonotype was detected many times. V is TRBV6-5 and J is TRBJ2-1; D not certain. Trimming removed 7 bases from V and 12 bases from J, with 16 bases in between. The CDR3 runs to 12 residues. The germline V gene has CDR1 MNHEY and CDR2 SVGAGI. The CDR3 here is CASTPDHYRQFF. In DNA form, the CDR3 reads TGTGCCAGCACCCCGGACCACTACAGGCAGTTCTTC.

This clonotype was counted a few times. V usage is TRBV7-9 and J usage is TRBJ1-1, with D hard to call. The CDR3 is made up of 13 amino acids. V was cut by 3 bases and J by 1 base, with 6 bases left in between. Germline CDR1 SEHNR, CDR2 FQNEAQ (reference sequence). CDR3 sequence (DNA): TGTGCCAGCAGCTTGAAGTGGAACACTGAAGCTTTCTTT. This codes for CASSLKWNTEAFF.

This sequence joins TRBV7-9 and TRBJ2-7, with 8 bases aligning to TRBD1. Germline CDR1 and CDR2: SEHNR and FQNEAQ (reference sequence). The CDR3 totals 14 residues. Losses at the gene ends were 6 bases for V and 3 bases for J; bases not matched to a gene: 7. The CDR3 region has the DNA TGTGCCAGCAGTCCGCAGGGGGCTGTCTACGAGCAGTACTTC. The encoded protein is CASSPQGAVYEQYF.

The rearrangement joins TRBV7-8 to TRBJ2-7; 10 bases match TRBD1. Losses at the gene ends were 4 bases for V and 6 bases for J; bases not matched to a gene: 3. The CDR3 is 13 amino acids. Germline lookup yields CDR1 SGHVS and CDR2 FQNEAQ. In DNA, the CDR3 is TGTGCCAGCAGCTGGGACAGGGGAGGCGAGCAGTACTTC. This translates into CASSWDRGGEQYF.

This clonotype was counted only a few times. The chain carries TRBV11-2 and TRBJ2-5, with 13 bases that match TRBD2. This CDR3 comprises 18 residues. With 1 base clipped from V and 0 bases from J, the junction kept 5 bases outside the gene matches. Germline V gene lookup returns CDR1 SGHAT and CDR2 FQNNGV. The CDR3 region has the DNA TGTGCCAGCAGCTTAGGGGGACTAGCGGGGAAGTACCAAGAGACCCAGTACTTC. Its protein product is CASSLGGLAGKYQETQYF.

The sample holds a few counts of this clonotype. This chain links TRBV10-3 with TRBJ1-5, with 9 bases aligning to TRBD1. The trim removed 3 bases at V and 15 bases at J, leaving 15 bases unmatched. This CDR3 spans 15 amino acids. Germline assignment: CDR1 ENHRY and CDR2 SYGVKD. Here the CDR3 reads CAISDLHNGTGNPHF. The DNA for the CDR3 is TGTGCCATCAGTGACCTCCATAACGGGACAGGGAATCCGCATTTT.

Only a few counts were recorded for this clonotype. This sequence joins TRBV5-1 and TRBJ1-1, with a weak D call TRBD1 (6 bases). V was clipped by 1 base and J by 6 bases, with 10 bases between them. The CDR3 is 13 residues long. Per germline, CDR1 SGHRS and CDR2 YFSETQ. The CDR3 spells CASSLNRAAEAFF. CDR3 DNA: TGCGCCAGCAGCTTGAACAGGGCGGCTGAAGCTTTCTTT. Full variable domain (rest looked up from reference TRBV5-1 and TRBJ1-1): KAGVTQTPRYLIKTRGQQVTLSCSPISGHRSVSWYQQTPGQGLQFLFEYFSETQRNKGNFPGRFSGRQFSNSRSEMNVSTLELGDSALYLCASSLNRAAEAFFGQGTRLTVV.

The J gene is TRBJ2-1, the V gene TRBV7-2; 8 nucleotides match TRBD1. This CDR3 has 15 amino acids. The ends lost 5 bases at V and 4 bases at J; junction bases unmatched: 7. Germline V gene sequence: CDR1 SGHTA, CDR2 FQGNSA. CDR3 DNA sequence: TGTGCCAGCAGCAATGACAGGGGTTCATACAATGAGCAGTTCTTC. Translated: CASSNDRGSYNEQFF.

This clonotype was seen a few times. The chain couples TRBV2 to TRBJ1-6; 7 bases match TRBD1. Germline V CDR1 and CDR2: SNHLY, FYNNEI. This CDR3 is built from 15 residues. V shed 4 bases and J 7 bases; nucleotides not matched to a gene: 7. CDR3 loop: CASSAIGTENSPLHF. CDR3 coding DNA: TGTGCCAGCAGTGCAATAGGGACAGAAAATTCACCCCTCCACTTT.

This clonotype was found a few times. This chain joins TRBV20-1 and TRBJ1-5, with 8 positions matching TRBD1. Germline V CDR1 and CDR2: DFQATT, SNEGSKA (reference sequence). The CDR3 is 14 amino acids. The junction had 5 bases not matched to a gene; V was cut back by 1 base and J by 6 bases. The CDR3 region is CSARVAGGTQPQHF. As DNA, the CDR3 is TGCAGTGCTAGAGTAGCAGGGGGCACTCAGCCCCAGCATTTT.

This clonotype has a handful of counts. This rearrangement joins TRBV20-1 to TRBJ2-7; D is perhaps TRBD1 or TRBD2 (6 bases each). The CDR3 covers 14 residues. Germline V gene lookup returns CDR1 DFQATT and CDR2 SNEGSKA (reference sequence). V gave up 4 bases and J gave up 2 bases, with 15 bases separating them. Here the CDR3 reads CSATPGGRPYEQYF. The DNA of the CDR3 is TGCAGTGCTACCCCCGGGGGCAGACCCTACGAGCAGTACTTC.

The chain joins TRBV20-1 to TRBJ2-7; the match to TRBD1 covers 7 bases. The ends lost 6 bases at V and 2 bases at J; junction bases unmatched: 10. This CDR3 has 14 amino acids. Germline CDR1 reads DFQATT; CDR2 reads SNEGSKA (reference sequence). The CDR3 sequence: CSAQLKGAAYEQYF. The DNA for the CDR3 is TGCAGTGCCCAGTTGAAGGGGGCCGCCTACGAGCAGTACTTC.

In this sample, this clonotype turned up a few times. This chain uses TRBV29-1 with TRBJ2-3; 11 nucleotides align to TRBD1. The V gene's germline CDR1 is SQVTM and CDR2 ANQGSEA. The CDR3 is 14 residues long. The ends lost 7 bases at V and 5 bases at J; junction bases unmatched: 8. CDR3 protein: CSGSDRGRGDTQYF. In nucleotides, the CDR3 is TGCAGCGGGTCGGACAGGGGGCGAGGAGATACGCAGTATTTT.

The V call is TRBV2, the J call TRBJ2-1; D not certain. The V and J ends lost 5 bases and 0 bases respectively, with 11 bases between them. Germline values: CDR1 SNHLY, CDR2 FYNNEI. This CDR3 is 15 amino acids long. CDR3 DNA sequence: TGTGCCAGCAGTTCCCAGCAGAGCTCCTACAATGAGCAGTTCTTC. Translation: CASSSQQSSYNEQFF.

CDR3 sequence (DNA): TGTGCCAGCAGATACTCGGGGCTCTCCAGGGACACCGGGGAGCTGTTTTTT. Encoded protein: CASRYSGLSRDTGELFF. The J gene is TRBJ2-2, the V gene TRBV12-3 or TRBV12-4; D is perhaps TRBD1 or TRBD2 (5 bases each). This CDR3 contains 17 residues. Trimming took 6 bases from V and 3 from J, leaving 20 bases between them.

Only a few counts were recorded for this clonotype. The V call is TRBV20-1, the J call TRBJ2-3; D uncertain. The germline V gene encodes CDR1 DFQATT and CDR2 SNEGSKA (reference sequence). V was pared by 0 bases and J by 5 bases, with 9 bases between. This CDR3 has 13 residues. The CDR3 here is CSAREVYEDTQYF. DNA of the CDR3: TGCAGTGCTAGAGAAGTCTACGAAGATACGCAGTATTTT.

The chain employs TRBV4-1 and TRBJ2-3; D unresolved. Per the germline V gene, CDR1 is MGHRA and CDR2 is YSYEKL. CDR3 size: 14 residues. V dropped 0 bases and J dropped 6 bases, with 10 bases sitting between them. DNA for the CDR3: TGCGCCAGCAGCCAAGATGGCGGACGGGATACGCAGTATTTT. Its protein product is CASSQDGGRDTQYF.

This clonotype was counted between two and nine times. This chain links TRBV4-3 with TRBJ1-2; D not certain. The germline gives CDR1 LGHNA, CDR2 YSLEER. Between the trimmed V and J ends, which lost 0 bases and 4 bases, there was a span of 9 bases. This CDR3 has 14 amino acids. The CDR3 spells CASSQDHGIYGYTF. DNA for the CDR3: TGCGCCAGCAGCCAAGACCACGGGATCTATGGCTACACCTTC.

The rearrangement uses TRBV9 and TRBJ2-5; D remains ambiguous. The CDR3 consists of 14 residues. The ends were cut back, 0 bases at V and 5 bases at J, with 11 bases in the middle. The germline gives CDR1 SGDLS, CDR2 YYNGEE. CDR3 sequence reads: CASSVEARVETQYF. In nucleotides, the CDR3 is TGTGCCAGCAGCGTAGAGGCCAGAGTGGAGACCCAGTACTTC.

This clonotype was seen more than once but under ten times. The chain combines TRBV18 with TRBJ2-3, with 10 bases aligning to TRBD2. CDR3 size: 15 residues. The ends lost 5 bases at V and 2 bases at J; junction bases unmatched: 4. Germline values: CDR1 KGHSH, CDR2 LQKENI. This chain's CDR3 is CASSGTSAFTDTQYF. DNA of the CDR3: TGTGCCAGCTCAGGGACTAGCGCCTTCACAGATACGCAGTATTTT.

This chain links TRBV30 with TRBJ2-1; unclear D gene. The CDR3 spans 13 residues. Germline values: CDR1 GTSNPN, CDR2 SVGIG (reference sequence). V shed 2 bases and J shed 5 bases, with 10 bases lying between them. CDR3 DNA sequence: TGTGCCTGGAGTAACCAGAGACACAATGAGCAGTTCTTC. Protein product: CAWSNQRHNEQFF.

This clonotype was seen at least ten times. The rearrangement joins TRBV9 to TRBJ2-2; perhaps TRBD2 as D (5 bases). Trimming stripped 1 base from V and 4 bases from J, with 11 bases between. Germline V gene sequence: CDR1 SGDLS, CDR2 YYNGEE. The CDR3 sequence is 15 residues long. CDR3 nucleotide sequence: TGTGCCAGCAGCGTAAGTGGGAGCCTCACCGGGGAGCTGTTTTTT. Its translation is CASSVSGSLTGELFF.

The chain carries TRBV5-1 and TRBJ2-5; 7 nucleotides line up with TRBD1. J was trimmed by 7 bases and V by 4 bases; bases with no gene match: 10. The CDR3 is made up of 14 amino acids. Germline CDR1 and CDR2: SGHRS and YFSETQ. The CDR3: CASSSLQGSATQYF. CDR3 nucleotide sequence: TGCGCCAGCAGCAGCTTACAGGGGTCGGCGACCCAGTACTTC.

This sequence joins TRBV7-2 and TRBJ2-5; D may be TRBD2 (5 bases). The CDR3 is 15 amino acids. CDR1 is SGHTA and CDR2 is FQGNSA in the germline V gene. V was trimmed by 4 bases and J by 4 bases, leaving 16 bases between them. CDR3 DNA: TGTGCCAGCAGCTCTTATACGGGGTTACGAGAGACCCAGTACTTC. Translating it yields CASSSYTGLRETQYF.

The chain uses TRBV6-2 or TRBV6-3 and TRBJ1-6; D possibly corresponds to TRBD1 (5 bases). Per the germline V gene, CDR1 is MNHEY and CDR2 is SVGEGT. The CDR3 has 14 amino acids. V lost 7 bases, J lost 7 bases, and 14 bases lay in between. The CDR3 DNA sequence: TGTGCCAGCAAGATGGGACGGGAGAATTCACCCCTCCACTTT. Its translation: CASKMGRENSPLHF.